One T cell receptor (beta chain) is described in this entry. Across 20 to 25 US areas, participants ranged in age from roughly 18 to 95 years. The study assigned cohorts using participant-reported clinical history. The germline V gene has CDR1 MNHNS and CDR2 SASEGT. V lost 6 bases, J lost 10 bases, and 5 bases stayed unmatched. The CDR3 is 13 residues long. Sequencing was performed with immunoSEQ multiplex PCR; in TCRdb, only in-frame clones are kept and a portion is missing. The sample contains 380,000 or so clones, more than 70% of which appear only once. This record belongs to a study of blood T cell repertoires in COVID-19. At the level of the study: The analysed material was cDNA or gDNA that came from T cells, B-cell-depleted T cells, or PBMCs.

The receptor's source is a man aged 25 to 40 who had recovered from COVID-19. This chain links TRBV6-1 with TRBJ1-3; TRBD1 aligns across 11 bases. Sequences were obtained from PBMCs or T cells enriched from blood (not recorded which). CDR3 in DNA: TGTGCCAGCAGGAGGGGACAGGGGGTGACCATATATTTT. It codes for CASRRGQGVTIYF.